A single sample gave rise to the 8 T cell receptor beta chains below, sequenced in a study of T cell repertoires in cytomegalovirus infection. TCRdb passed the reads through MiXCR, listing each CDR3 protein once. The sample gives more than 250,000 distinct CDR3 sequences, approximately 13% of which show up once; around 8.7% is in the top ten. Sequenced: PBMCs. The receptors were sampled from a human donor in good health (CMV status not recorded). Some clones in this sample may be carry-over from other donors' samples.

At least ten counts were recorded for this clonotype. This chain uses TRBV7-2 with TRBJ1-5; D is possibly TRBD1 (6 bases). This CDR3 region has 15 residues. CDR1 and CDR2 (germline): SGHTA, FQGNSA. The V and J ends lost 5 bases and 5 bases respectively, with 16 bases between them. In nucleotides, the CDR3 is TGTGCCAGCAGCAGCTACAGGGAACGTTATCAGCCCCAGCATTTT. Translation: CASSSYRERYQPQHF. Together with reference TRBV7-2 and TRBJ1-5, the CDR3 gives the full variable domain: GAGVSQSPSNKVTEKGKDVELRCDPISGHTALYWYRQSLGQGLEFLIYFQGNSAPDKSGLPSDRFSAERTGGSVSTLTIQRTQQEDSAVYLCASSSYRERYQPQHFGDGTRLSIL.

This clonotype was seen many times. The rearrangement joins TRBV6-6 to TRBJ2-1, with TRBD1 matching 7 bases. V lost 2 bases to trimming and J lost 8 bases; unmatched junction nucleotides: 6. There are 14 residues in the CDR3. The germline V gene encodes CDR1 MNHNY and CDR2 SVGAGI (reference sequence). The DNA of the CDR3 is TGTGCCAGCAGTTACGACAGGGTGGGCGATGAGCAGTTCTTC. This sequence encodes CASSYDRVGDEQFF.

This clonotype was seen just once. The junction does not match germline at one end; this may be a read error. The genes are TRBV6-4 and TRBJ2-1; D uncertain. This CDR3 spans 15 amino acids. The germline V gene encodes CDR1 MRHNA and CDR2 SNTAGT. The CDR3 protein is CANSPRESSYNEQFF. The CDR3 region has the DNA TGTGCCAACAGTCCTAGAGAGAGCTCCTACAATGAGCAGTTCTTC.

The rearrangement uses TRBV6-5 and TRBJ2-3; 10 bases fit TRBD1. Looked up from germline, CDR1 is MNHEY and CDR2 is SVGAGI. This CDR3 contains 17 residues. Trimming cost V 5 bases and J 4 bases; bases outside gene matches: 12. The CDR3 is CASSRGTGVGTADTQYF. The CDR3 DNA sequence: TGTGCCAGCAGTAGGGGGACAGGGGTGGGGACAGCAGATACGCAGTATTTT.

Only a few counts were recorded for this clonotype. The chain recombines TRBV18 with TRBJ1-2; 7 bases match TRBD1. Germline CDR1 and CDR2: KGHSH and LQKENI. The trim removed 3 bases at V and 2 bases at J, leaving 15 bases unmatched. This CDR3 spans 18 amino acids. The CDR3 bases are TGTGCCAGCTCACCCGCCGGAGGTCCCGGGACAGAAAACTATGGCTACACCTTC. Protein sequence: CASSPAGGPGTENYGYTF.

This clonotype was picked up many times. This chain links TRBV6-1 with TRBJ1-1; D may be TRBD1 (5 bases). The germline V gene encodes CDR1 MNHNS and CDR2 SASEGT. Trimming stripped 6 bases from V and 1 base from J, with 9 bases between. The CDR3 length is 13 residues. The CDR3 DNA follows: TGTGCCAGCAGGGTGACAGAGAACACTGAAGCTTTCTTT. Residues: CASRVTENTEAFF.

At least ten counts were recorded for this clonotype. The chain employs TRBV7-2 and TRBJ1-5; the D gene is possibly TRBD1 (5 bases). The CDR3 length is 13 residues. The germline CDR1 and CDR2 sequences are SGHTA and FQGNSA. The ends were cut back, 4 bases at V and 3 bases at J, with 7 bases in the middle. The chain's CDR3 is CASSSGTNQPQHF. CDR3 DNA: TGTGCCAGCAGCTCCGGGACCAATCAGCCCCAGCATTTT.

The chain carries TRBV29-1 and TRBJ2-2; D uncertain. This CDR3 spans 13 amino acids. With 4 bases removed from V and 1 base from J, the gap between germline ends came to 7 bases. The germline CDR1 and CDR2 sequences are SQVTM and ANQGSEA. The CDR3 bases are TGCAGCGTTGCGACCGAGAACACCGGGGAGCTGTTTTTT. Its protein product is CSVATENTGELFF.